This is a list of T cell receptor beta chains from one sample in a study of blood T cell repertoires in COVID-19. TCRdb keeps only in-frame clones here, not all; method: immunoSEQ multiplex PCR. The sample contains about 350,000 clones, 88% of which appear only once. Input material: PBMCs or T cells enriched from blood (not recorded which). The source is a woman aged 30 to 39 who had been exposed to COVID-19. Both conserved end residues are part of each CDR3. A D gene is named only where the DNA matches it firmly. Clone size appears in some rows only: once, few, many, or a class for an expanded clone.

J: TRBJ2-5
D: TRBD2
V: TRBV27
size: -
CDR3: CASRMTSGNQETQYF
DNA: TGTGCCAGCAGGATGACTAGCGGTAACCAAGAGACCCAGTACTTC

J: TRBJ1-1
D: -
V: TRBV10-3
size: -
CDR3: CAIKGGPNTEAFF
DNA: TGTGCCATCAAGGGCGGGCCGAACACTGAAGCTTTCTTT

J: TRBJ2-1
D: -
V: TRBV27
size: -
CDR3: CASSLSKLQTIRSYNEQFF
DNA: TGTGCCAGCAGTTTATCAAAGCTCCAAACTATTCGCTCCTACAATGAGCAGTTCTTC

J: TRBJ1-1
D: TRBD1
V: TRBV9
size: -
CDR3: CASSVGGQTEAFF
DNA: TGTGCCAGCAGCGTAGGGGGACAGACTGAAGCTTTCTTT

J: TRBJ2-1
D: -
V: TRBV29-1
size: -
CDR3: CSVEGGVTVQFF
DNA: TGCAGCGTCGAAGGGGGGGTGACCGTGCAGTTCTTC

J: TRBJ1-1
D: -
V: TRBV4-1
size: -
CDR3: CASSLNPPGITEAFF
DNA: TGCGCCAGCAGCCTAAACCCCCCGGGGATAACTGAAGCTTTCTTT

J: TRBJ2-7
D: -
V: TRBV2
size: -
CDR3: CASSEAASRGEQYF
DNA: TGTGCCAGCAGTGAAGCGGCTAGTCGGGGCGAGCAGTACTTC

J: TRBJ2-7
D: TRBD2
V: TRBV9
size: -
CDR3: CASSSQTSGPYEQYF
DNA: TGTGCCAGCAGCTCCCAGACTAGCGGGCCTTACGAGCAGTACTTC

J: TRBJ2-1
D: TRBD2
V: TRBV7-7
size: -
CDR3: CASSLAGWASGSHNEQFF
DNA: TGTGCTAGCAGCTTAGCGGGATGGGCTAGCGGGAGTCACAATGAGCAGTTCTTC

J: TRBJ2-7
D: -
V: TRBV20-1
size: -
CDR3: CSASLVPGQYF
DNA: TGCAGTGCTAGTCTCGTCCCCGGGCAGTACTTC

J: TRBJ1-1
D: -
V: TRBV27
size: -
CDR3: CASTWGHPGNTEAFF
DNA: TGTGCCAGCACCTGGGGGCACCCGGGTAACACTGAAGCTTTCTTT

J: TRBJ2-7
D: TRBD1
V: TRBV29-1
size: -
CDR3: CSVEGTGDSSYEQYF
DNA: TGCAGCGTTGAAGGAACAGGGGATTCCTCCTACGAGCAGTACTTC

J: TRBJ1-1
D: TRBD1
V: TRBV7-6
size: once
CDR3: CASSLGTGPNTEAFF
DNA: TGTGCCAGCAGCTTAGGGACAGGACCCAACACTGAAGCTTTCTTT

J: TRBJ1-5
D: -
V: TRBV12-3/TRBV12-4
size: -
CDR3: CASSLDGNQPQHF
DNA: TGTGCCAGCAGCCTCGACGGGAATCAGCCCCAGCATTTT

J: TRBJ1-1
D: TRBD1
V: TRBV7-3
size: -
CDR3: CASSLSGTGGTEAFF
DNA: TGTGCCAGCAGCTTAAGTGGGACAGGCGGTACTGAAGCTTTCTTT

J: TRBJ2-7
D: TRBD2
V: TRBV6-5
size: few
CDR3: CASSLGTSGSYEQYF
DNA: TGTGCCAGCAGTCTCGGGACTAGCGGTTCCTACGAGCAGTACTTC

J: TRBJ2-2
D: TRBD2
V: TRBV7-9
size: -
CDR3: CASSLSGRGTGELFF
DNA: TGTGCCAGCAGCTTAAGCGGGAGAGGGACCGGGGAGCTGTTTTTT

J: TRBJ1-2
D: -
V: TRBV7-9
size: -
CDR3: CASSLLKGEGYTF
DNA: TGTGCCAGCAGCTTATTAAAGGGAGAAGGCTACACCTTC

J: TRBJ2-7
D: TRBD2
V: TRBV10-2
size: -
CDR3: CASSVLRGSYEQYF
DNA: TGCGCCAGCAGTGTCTTGCGGGGGTCCTACGAGCAGTACTTC

J: TRBJ1-2
D: -
V: TRBV12-3/TRBV12-4
size: -
CDR3: CASSLGAPGKGTF
DNA: TGTGCCAGCAGTTTAGGAGCCCCGGGTAAGGGGACCTTC

J: TRBJ2-2
D: -
V: TRBV28
size: -
CDR3: CASSLEVPGELFF
DNA: TGTGCCAGCAGTTTAGAGGTCCCCGGGGAGCTGTTTTTT

J: TRBJ1-1
D: -
V: TRBV19
size: -
CDR3: CASSIVHSGGTEAFF
DNA: TGTGCCAGTAGTATAGTACATTCCGGGGGCACTGAAGCTTTCTTT

J: TRBJ2-7
D: TRBD2
V: TRBV28
size: -
CDR3: CASSLGTSRLYEQYF
DNA: TGTGCCAGCAGCCTGGGGACTAGCCGCCTCTACGAGCAGTACTTC

J: TRBJ1-2
D: -
V: TRBV10-3
size: -
CDR3: CATQENRGAQGYTF
DNA: TGTGCCACGCAGGAGAACCGCGGGGCCCAGGGCTACACCTTC

J: TRBJ1-1
D: TRBD1
V: TRBV9
size: few
CDR3: CASTADRGGLGTEAFF
DNA: TGTGCCAGCACCGCTGACAGGGGGGGATTGGGCACTGAAGCTTTCTTT

J: TRBJ1-3
D: -
V: TRBV15
size: -
CDR3: CATSREPGHSGNTIYF
DNA: TGTGCCACCAGCAGAGAACCCGGACACTCTGGAAACACCATATATTTT

J: TRBJ2-3
D: TRBD2
V: TRBV30
size: -
CDR3: CAWSRDPSGRTDTQYF
DNA: TGTGCCTGGAGTAGGGACCCTAGCGGGAGGACAGATACGCAGTATTTT

J: TRBJ2-7
D: -
V: TRBV3-1/TRBV3-2
size: -
CDR3: CASSQAPRIDEQYF
DNA: TGTGCCAGCAGCCAAGCACCTAGAATTGACGAGCAGTACTTC

J: TRBJ2-7
D: -
V: TRBV6-5
size: -
CDR3: CASSYGGSGSYEQYF
DNA: TGTGCCAGCAGTTACGGCGGGTCGGGCTCCTACGAGCAGTACTTC

J: TRBJ1-4
D: -
V: TRBV5-1
size: -
CDR3: CASSLRGGEKLFF
DNA: TGCGCCAGCAGCTTGCGGGGAGGCGAAAAACTGTTTTTT

J: TRBJ2-7
D: -
V: TRBV6-4
size: -
CDR3: CASSGRVLSYEQYF
DNA: TGTGCCAGCAGTGGGAGGGTTTTGTCCTACGAGCAGTACTTC

J: TRBJ2-1
D: TRBD1
V: TRBV6-4
size: -
CDR3: CASSEQGAGEQFF
DNA: TGTGCCAGCAGTGAACAGGGGGCAGGTGAGCAGTTCTTC

J: TRBJ1-3
D: TRBD1
V: TRBV28
size: once
CDR3: CASSLGQGGNTIYF
DNA: TGTGCCAGCAGTTTAGGACAGGGGGGAAACACCATATATTTT

J: TRBJ1-5
D: -
V: TRBV19
size: -
CDR3: CASSIQKNQPQHF
DNA: TGTGCCAGTAGTATTCAAAAAAATCAGCCCCAGCATTTT

J: TRBJ1-2
D: -
V: TRBV5-4
size: -
CDR3: CASSLEGGDYGYTF
DNA: TGTGCCAGCAGCTTGGAGGGAGGCGACTATGGCTACACCTTC

J: TRBJ2-1
D: TRBD1
V: TRBV27
size: -
CDR3: CASSLSGGAYNEQFF
DNA: TGTGCCAGCAGTTTATCAGGGGGCGCCTACAATGAGCAGTTCTTC

J: TRBJ1-6
D: -
V: TRBV19
size: -
CDR3: CASSIDAVPPLHF
DNA: TGTGCCAGTAGTATAGATGCGGTACCGCCCCTCCACTTT

J: TRBJ2-1
D: TRBD2
V: TRBV30
size: -
CDR3: CAWRTPLAASYNEQFF
DNA: TGTGCCTGGAGGACCCCTCTAGCGGCCTCCTACAATGAGCAGTTCTTC

J: TRBJ1-3
D: TRBD1
V: TRBV15
size: -
CDR3: CATQGAGGNTIYF
DNA: TGTGCCACCCAGGGGGCGGGTGGAAACACCATATATTTT

J: TRBJ2-3
D: -
V: TRBV23-1
size: -
CDR3: CASSQSGRLQKGGGRDTQYF
DNA: TGCGCCAGCAGTCAATCAGGCCGCTTACAAAAAGGGGGTGGAAGAGATACGCAGTATTTT

J: TRBJ2-7
D: TRBD1
V: TRBV7-3
size: -
CDR3: CASTPNRGYEQYF
DNA: TGTGCCAGCACCCCCAACAGGGGCTACGAGCAGTACTTC

J: TRBJ2-5
D: TRBD2
V: TRBV6-5
size: -
CDR3: CASSYESSGQETQYF
DNA: TGTGCCAGCAGTTACGAATCTAGCGGACAAGAGACCCAGTACTTC

J: TRBJ2-3
D: TRBD2
V: TRBV3-1/TRBV3-2
size: few
CDR3: CASSQAIFSGSTDTQYF
DNA: TGTGCCAGCAGCCAAGCGATCTTTAGCGGGAGCACAGATACGCAGTATTTT

J: TRBJ1-5
D: TRBD1
V: TRBV5-6
size: -
CDR3: CASSPDRDQPQHF
DNA: TGTGCCAGCAGCCCCGACAGGGATCAGCCCCAGCATTTT

J: TRBJ2-1
D: -
V: TRBV11-3
size: -
CDR3: CASSVMQGLTYNEQFF
DNA: TGTGCCAGCAGCGTGATGCAGGGTCTAACCTATAATGAGCAGTTCTTC

J: TRBJ2-7
D: TRBD1
V: TRBV18
size: -
CDR3: CASSPPGTGPEQYF
DNA: TGTGCCAGCTCACCTCCCGGGACAGGGCCCGAGCAGTACTTC

J: TRBJ2-3
D: -
V: TRBV12-5
size: -
CDR3: CASGLVQLTTTGTDTQYF
DNA: TGTGCTAGTGGTTTGGTACAGTTGACAACCACGGGAACAGATACGCAGTATTTT

J: TRBJ2-7
D: -
V: TRBV7-6
size: -
CDR3: CASSLFPGNREFPYEQYF
DNA: TGTGCCAGCAGCCTATTCCCCGGCAACAGGGAGTTCCCCTACGAGCAGTACTTC

J: TRBJ2-2
D: TRBD2
V: TRBV10-3
size: -
CDR3: CAIGTSGNTGELFF
DNA: TGTGCCATCGGGACTAGCGGGAACACCGGGGAGCTGTTTTTT